This TCR beta chain was captured in a study of T-cell memory formation after mild COVID-19. Study background: TCR clusters were largely donor specific.

Germline V gene lookup returns CDR1 MNHNY and CDR2 SVGAGI (reference sequence). V was clipped by 4 bases and J by 2 bases, with 17 bases between them. This CDR3 is built from 16 residues. TCRdb re-called the 5' RACE reads with MiXCR, one entry per CDR3 protein. This table holds approximately 570,000 distinct CDR3 sequences, more than 15% found once. This clonotype was seen a few times. Its antigen is still unknown. Overall study findings and caveats: Pre-infection memory contained some responding clones, which suggested that cross-reactive memory had joined. Day 15 to 85 contracting clones showed balanced CD4/CD8; later expanders leaned CD4+. Shrinking CD4+ clones were chiefly CM and EM; CD8+ ones were chiefly EMRA.

This receptor was obtained from an adult woman who had mild COVID-19 (a few samples of this study predate the infection). Cell type and time point are not known. The rearrangement joins TRBV6-6 to TRBJ1-1, with D possibly matching TRBD1 (5 bases). Sequencing was carried out using PBMCs or a T cell subset sorted from them (not recorded which). The DNA of the CDR3 is TGTGCCAGCAGTTTCGGACCGGGGCTTGCCAACACTGAAGCTTTCTTT. Translating gives CASSFGPGLANTEAFF.